This TCR beta chain was recorded in a study of PD-1 blockade in classical Hodgkin lymphoma. Study results and limitations: Newly diagnosed patients reportedly trailed healthy donors in baseline TCR diversity. Patients were excluded if nivolumab began under 1 year after ASCT (the autologous transplant). Repertoire differences have undefined causes, possibly disease activity or prior therapy. CD4+ TCR diversity, unlike CD8+, rose significantly by C4D1.

The V end lost 3 bases, the J end lost 2 bases, and 12 bases lay between the germline ends. This CDR3 contains 15 residues. Germline values: CDR1 SNHLY, CDR2 FYNNEI. With regard to this clone: The antigen is undetermined.

The patients all showed relapse after autologous stem cell transplantation, while their brentuximab vedotin exposure varied. Assay: immunoSEQ multiplex PCR; the TCRdb copy retains only in-frame clones and omits some. The table lists 10,000 to 15,000 clones, around 84% of them singletons. This TCR came from a human donor with classical Hodgkin lymphoma. The rearrangement links TRBV2 to TRBJ2-3; D gene uncertain. The sample consisted of peripheral blood mononuclear cells (PBMCs), taken at baseline. CDR3 sequence: CASSDMGRPTDTQYF. CDR3 in DNA: TGTGCCAGCAGTGACATGGGCAGGCCCACAGATACGCAGTATTTT.